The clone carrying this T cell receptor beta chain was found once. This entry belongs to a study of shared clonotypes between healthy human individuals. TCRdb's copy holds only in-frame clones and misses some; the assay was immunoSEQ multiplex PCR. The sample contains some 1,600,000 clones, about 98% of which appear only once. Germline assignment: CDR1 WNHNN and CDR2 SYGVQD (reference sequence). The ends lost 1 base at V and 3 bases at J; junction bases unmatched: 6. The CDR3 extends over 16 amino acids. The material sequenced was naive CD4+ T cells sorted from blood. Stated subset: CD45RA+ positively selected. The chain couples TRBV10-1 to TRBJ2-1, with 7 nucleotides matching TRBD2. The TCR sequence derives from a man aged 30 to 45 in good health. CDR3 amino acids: CASSEFAGVVYNEQFF. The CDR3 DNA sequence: TGCGCCAGCAGTGAGTTTGCGGGAGTAGTCTACAATGAGCAGTTCTTC.